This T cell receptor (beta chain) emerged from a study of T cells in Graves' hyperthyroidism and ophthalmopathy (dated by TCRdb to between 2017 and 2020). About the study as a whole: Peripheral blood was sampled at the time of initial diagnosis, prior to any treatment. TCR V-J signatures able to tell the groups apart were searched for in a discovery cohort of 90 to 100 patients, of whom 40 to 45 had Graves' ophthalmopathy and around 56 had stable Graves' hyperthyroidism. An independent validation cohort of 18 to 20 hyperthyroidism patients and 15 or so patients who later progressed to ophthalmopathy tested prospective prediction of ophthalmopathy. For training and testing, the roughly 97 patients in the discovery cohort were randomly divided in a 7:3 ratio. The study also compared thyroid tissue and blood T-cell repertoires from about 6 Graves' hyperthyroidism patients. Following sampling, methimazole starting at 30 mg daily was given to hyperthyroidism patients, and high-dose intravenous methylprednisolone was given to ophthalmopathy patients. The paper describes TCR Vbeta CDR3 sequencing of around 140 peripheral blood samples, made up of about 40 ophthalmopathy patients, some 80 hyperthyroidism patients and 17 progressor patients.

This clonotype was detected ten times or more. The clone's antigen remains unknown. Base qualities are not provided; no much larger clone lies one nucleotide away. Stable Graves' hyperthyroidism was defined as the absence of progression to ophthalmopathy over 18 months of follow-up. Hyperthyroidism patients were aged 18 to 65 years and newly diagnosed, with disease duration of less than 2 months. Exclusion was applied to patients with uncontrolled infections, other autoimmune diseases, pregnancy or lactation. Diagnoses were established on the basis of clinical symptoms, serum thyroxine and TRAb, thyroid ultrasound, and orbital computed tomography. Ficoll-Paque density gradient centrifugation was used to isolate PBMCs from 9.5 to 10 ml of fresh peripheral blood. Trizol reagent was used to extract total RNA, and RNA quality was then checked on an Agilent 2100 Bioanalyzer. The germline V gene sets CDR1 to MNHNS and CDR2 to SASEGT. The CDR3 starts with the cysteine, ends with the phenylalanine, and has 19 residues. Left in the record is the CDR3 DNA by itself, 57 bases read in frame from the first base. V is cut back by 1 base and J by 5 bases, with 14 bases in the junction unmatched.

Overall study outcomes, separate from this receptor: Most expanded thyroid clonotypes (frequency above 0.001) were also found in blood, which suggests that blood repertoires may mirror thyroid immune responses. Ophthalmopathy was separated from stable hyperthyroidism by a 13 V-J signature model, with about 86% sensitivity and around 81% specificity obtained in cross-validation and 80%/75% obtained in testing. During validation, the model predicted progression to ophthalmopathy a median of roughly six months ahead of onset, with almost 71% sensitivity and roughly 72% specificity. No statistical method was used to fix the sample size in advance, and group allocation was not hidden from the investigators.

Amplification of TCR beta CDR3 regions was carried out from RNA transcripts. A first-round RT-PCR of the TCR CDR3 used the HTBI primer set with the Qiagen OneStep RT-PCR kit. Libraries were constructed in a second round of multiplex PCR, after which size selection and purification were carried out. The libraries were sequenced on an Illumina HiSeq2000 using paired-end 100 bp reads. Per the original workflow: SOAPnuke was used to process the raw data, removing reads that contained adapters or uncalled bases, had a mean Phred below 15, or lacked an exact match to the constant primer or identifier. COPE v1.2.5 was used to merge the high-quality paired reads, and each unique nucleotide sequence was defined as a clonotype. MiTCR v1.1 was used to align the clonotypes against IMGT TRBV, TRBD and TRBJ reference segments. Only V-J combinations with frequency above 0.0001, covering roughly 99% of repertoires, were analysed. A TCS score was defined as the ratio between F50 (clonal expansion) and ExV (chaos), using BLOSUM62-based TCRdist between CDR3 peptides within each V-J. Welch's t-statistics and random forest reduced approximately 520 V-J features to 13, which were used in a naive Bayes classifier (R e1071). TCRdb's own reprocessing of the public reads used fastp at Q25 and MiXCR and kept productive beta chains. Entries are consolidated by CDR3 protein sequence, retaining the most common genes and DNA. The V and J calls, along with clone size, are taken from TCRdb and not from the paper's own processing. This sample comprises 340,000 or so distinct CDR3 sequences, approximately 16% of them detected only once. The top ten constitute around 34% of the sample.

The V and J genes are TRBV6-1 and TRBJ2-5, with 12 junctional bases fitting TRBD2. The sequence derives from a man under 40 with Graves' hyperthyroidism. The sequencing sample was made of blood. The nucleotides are TGTGCCAGCAGTGAAGTGGCAAGGCTAGCGGGAGGGGGTAGGGAGACCCAGTACTTC. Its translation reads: CASSEVARLAGGGRETQYF.